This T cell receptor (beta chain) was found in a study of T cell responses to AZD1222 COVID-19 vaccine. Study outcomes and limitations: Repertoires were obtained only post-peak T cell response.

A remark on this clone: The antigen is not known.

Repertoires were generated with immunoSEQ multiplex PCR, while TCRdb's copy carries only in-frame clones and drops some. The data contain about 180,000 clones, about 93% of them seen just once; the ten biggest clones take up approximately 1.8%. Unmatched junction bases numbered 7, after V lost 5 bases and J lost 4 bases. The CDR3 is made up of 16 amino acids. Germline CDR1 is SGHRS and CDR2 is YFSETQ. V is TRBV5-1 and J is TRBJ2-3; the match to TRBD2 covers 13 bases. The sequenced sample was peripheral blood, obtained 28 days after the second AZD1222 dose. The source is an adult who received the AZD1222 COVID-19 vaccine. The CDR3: CASSLLAGGPPDTQYF. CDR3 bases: TGCGCCAGCAGTTTACTAGCGGGAGGGCCCCCAGATACGCAGTATTTT.